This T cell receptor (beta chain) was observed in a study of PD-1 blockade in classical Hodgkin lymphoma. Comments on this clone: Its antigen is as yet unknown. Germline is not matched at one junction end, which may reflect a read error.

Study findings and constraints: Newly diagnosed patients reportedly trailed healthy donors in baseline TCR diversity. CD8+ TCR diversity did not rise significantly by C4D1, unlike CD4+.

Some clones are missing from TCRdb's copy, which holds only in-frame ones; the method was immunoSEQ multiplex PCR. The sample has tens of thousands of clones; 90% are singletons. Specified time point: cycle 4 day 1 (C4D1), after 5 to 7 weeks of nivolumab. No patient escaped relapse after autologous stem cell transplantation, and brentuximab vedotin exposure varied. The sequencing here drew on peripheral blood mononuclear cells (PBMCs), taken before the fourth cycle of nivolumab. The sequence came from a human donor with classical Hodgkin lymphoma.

CDR3 nucleotide sequence: TGTGCTAGCAGGTCCGGGCCCCAGAACACCGGGGAGCTGTTTTTT. It codes for CASRSGPQNTGELFF. The chain joins TRBV7-7 to TRBJ2-2; D is uncertain. The germline V gene has CDR1 SSHAT and CDR2 FNYEAQ (reference sequence). The CDR3 runs to 15 residues.